This T cell receptor beta chain originates from a study of siplizumab effects on memory and regulatory T cells. An approximately six-day coculture at 37°C was performed with the mixed lymphocyte reaction cells. Measured with immunoSEQ multiplex PCR; TCRdb has only the in-frame clones, and not every one. Seen here are 9,500 to 11,000 clones, about 40% observed once, and the top ten hold around a tenth. Notes on this clone: No antigen is known for it.

Germline-derived CDR1 and CDR2 are MDHEN and SYDVKM. This CDR3 is 16 amino acids long. The V gene end was trimmed by 6 bases and the J gene end by 5 bases; junction bases not matched to a gene: 15. This chain links TRBV28 with TRBJ2-5; 7 positions match TRBD2. The receptor's source is a human donor in good health; the cells came from an allogeneic mixed lymphocyte reaction. Sequencing was performed on CFSE-low (dividing) CD8+ T cells sorted from an allogeneic mixed lymphocyte reaction. Here the CDR3 DNA reads TGTGCCAGCAGACCCCCTACTCTGGGGAGGGACGAGACCCAGTACTTC. This codes for CASRPPTLGRDETQYF. The whole variable domain, remainder taken from reference TRBV28 and TRBJ2-5, is DVKVTQSSRYLVKRTGEKVFLECVQDMDHENMFWYRQDPGLGLRLIYFSYDVKMKEKGDIPEGYSVSREKKERFSLILESASTNQTSMYLCASRPPTLGRDETQYFGPGTRLLVL.